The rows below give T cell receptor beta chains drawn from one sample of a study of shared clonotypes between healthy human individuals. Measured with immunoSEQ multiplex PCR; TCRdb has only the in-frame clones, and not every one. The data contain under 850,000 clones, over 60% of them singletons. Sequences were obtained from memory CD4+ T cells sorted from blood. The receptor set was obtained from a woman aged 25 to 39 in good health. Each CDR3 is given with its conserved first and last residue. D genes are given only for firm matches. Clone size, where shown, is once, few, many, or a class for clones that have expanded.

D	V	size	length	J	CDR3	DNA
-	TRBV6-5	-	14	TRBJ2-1	CASSTRPQDNEQFF	TGTGCCAGCAGTACTAGACCCCAGGACAATGAGCAGTTCTTC
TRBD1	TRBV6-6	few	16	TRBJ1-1	CASSYPRDRGRGEAFF	TGTGCCAGCAGTTACCCTCGGGACAGGGGGCGAGGTGAAGCTTTCTTT
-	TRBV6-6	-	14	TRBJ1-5	CASTPSRGDQPQHF	TGTGCCAGCACCCCATCAAGAGGCGATCAGCCCCAGCATTTT
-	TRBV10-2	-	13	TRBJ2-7	CASKAGLNYEQYF	TGCGCCAGTAAAGCGGGTTTGAACTACGAGCAGTACTTC
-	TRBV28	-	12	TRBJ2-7	CASSSGGHEQYF	TGTGCCAGCAGTTCAGGGGGGCACGAGCAGTACTTC
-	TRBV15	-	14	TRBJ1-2	CATSRDQGNYGYTF	TGTGCCACCAGCAGAGACCAGGGGAACTATGGCTACACCTTC
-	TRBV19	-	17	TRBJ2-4	CASSIFAGALAKNIQYF	TGTGCCAGTAGTATTTTTGCAGGGGCATTAGCCAAAAACATTCAGTACTTC
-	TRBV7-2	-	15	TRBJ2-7	CASSLKAASSYEQYF	TGTGCCAGCAGCTTAAAGGCCGCGAGCTCCTACGAGCAGTACTTC
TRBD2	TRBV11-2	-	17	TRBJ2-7	CASSLDLTSDKGYEQYF	TGTGCCAGCAGCTTAGATCTAACTAGCGACAAAGGATACGAGCAGTACTTC
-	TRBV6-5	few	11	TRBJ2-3	CASRHRDTQYF	TGTGCCAGCAGGCATAGAGATACGCAGTATTTT
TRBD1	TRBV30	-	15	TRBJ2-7	CAWSRQGVRSYEQYF	TGTGCCTGGAGCCGACAGGGGGTGAGGTCCTACGAGCAGTACTTC
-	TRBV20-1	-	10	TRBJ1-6	CSARAAALHF	TGCAGTGCCAGAGCGGCAGCCCTCCACTTT
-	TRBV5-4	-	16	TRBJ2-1	CASSLDASSSYNEQFF	TGTGCCAGCAGCTTGGACGCGTCGAGCTCCTACAATGAGCAGTTCTTC
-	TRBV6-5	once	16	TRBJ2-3	CASSYLGSRPTDTQYF	TGTGCCAGCAGTTACCTCGGTTCCCGCCCGACAGATACGCAGTATTTT
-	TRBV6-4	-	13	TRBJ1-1	CASSLQENTEAFF	TGTGCCAGCAGCCTACAAGAAAACACTGAAGCTTTCTTT